These 10 T cell receptor beta chains came from one sample sequenced in a study of cytomegalovirus exposure and HLA in healthy donors. Assay: immunoSEQ multiplex PCR; the TCRdb copy retains only in-frame clones and omits some. The table has 100,000 to 150,000 clones, about 88% seen once; the top ten hold over 1%. Sequenced input: PBMCs. The origin of the receptors is a woman between 18 and 29 years old in good health and CMV-seronegative.

The V gene is TRBV9, the J gene TRBJ2-6; unclear D gene. CDR1 and CDR2 (germline): SGDLS, YYNGEE. V was trimmed by 2 bases and J by 0 bases, leaving 3 bases between them. This CDR3 has 14 residues. The CDR3 region has the DNA TGTGCCAGCAGCGTCCGCTCTGGGGCCAACGTCCTGACTTTC. The encoded protein is CASSVRSGANVLTF.

The chain has TRBV5-1 and TRBJ2-5; a possible D gene is TRBD2 (5 bases). The CDR3 extends over 13 amino acids. The V gene lost 4 bases and the J gene lost 9 bases, with 16 bases spanning the gap. Germline assignment: CDR1 SGHRS and CDR2 YFSETQ. DNA for the CDR3: TGCGCCAGCAGCCAGGCTACTCTCGGGGCCCAGTACTTC. It is translated as CASSQATLGAQYF.

The chain couples TRBV5-1 to TRBJ2-1; D perhaps matches TRBD2 (5 bases). The germline gives CDR1 SGHRS, CDR2 YFSETQ. The V end lost 0 bases, the J end lost 6 bases, and 16 bases lay between the germline ends. CDR3 length: 16 amino acids. This chain's CDR3 is CASSLEVGLPVNEQFF. CDR3 DNA sequence: TGCGCCAGCAGCTTGGAAGTCGGACTGCCCGTCAATGAGCAGTTCTTC.

This chain connects TRBV5-1 to TRBJ1-3, with 7 bases that match TRBD1. Per germline, CDR1 SGHRS and CDR2 YFSETQ. V lost 4 bases, J lost 4 bases, and 8 bases stayed unmatched. This CDR3 region has 15 residues. The DNA for the CDR3 is TGCGCCAGCAGCACCCTGACAGGGTCCGGAAACACCATATATTTT. It specifies CASSTLTGSGNTIYF.

The gene calls are TRBV6-5 and TRBJ2-1; 10 bases map to TRBD2. CDR3 length: 15 residues. From germline, CDR1 is MNHEY and CDR2 SVGAGI. J lost 6 bases, V lost 2 bases, and 4 bases had no gene match. CDR3 bases: TGTGCCAGCAGTTACGTACTAGCGGGGAGCAATGAGCAGTTCTTC. This sequence encodes CASSYVLAGSNEQFF.

The chain links TRBV5-1 to TRBJ2-7, with D maybe TRBD1 (5 bases). Germline V gives CDR1 SGHRS, CDR2 YFSETQ. Trimming shortened V by 4 bases and J by 3 bases, and 14 bases separated the two germline ends. The CDR3 runs 14 residues. The CDR3, as DNA: TGCGCCAGCAGCGGAAGTGGGGCCGACTACGAGCAGTACTTC. Translating gives CASSGSGADYEQYF. Supplemented by reference TRBV5-1 and TRBJ2-7, the full variable domain reads KAGVTQTPRYLIKTRGQQVTLSCSPISGHRSVSWYQQTPGQGLQFLFEYFSETQRNKGNFPGRFSGRQFSNSRSEMNVSTLELGDSALYLCASSGSGADYEQYFGPGTRLTVT.

The V call is TRBV2, the J call TRBJ1-2; 8 bases align to TRBD1. V was pared by 5 bases and J by 1 base, with 12 bases of the junction left unmatched. The V gene's germline CDR1 is SNHLY and CDR2 FYNNEI. There are 17 residues in the CDR3. CDR3 bases: TGTGCCAGCAGTACCACTCTTCAGGGGGCTGGTAACTATGGCTACACCTTC. Encoded protein: CASSTTLQGAGNYGYTF.

This chain joins TRBV28 and TRBJ1-5; TRBD1 might be the D (5 bases). V was shortened by 1 base and J by 9 bases, with 13 bases between the two germline ends. The CDR3 length is 14 residues. Germline CDR1 is MDHEN and CDR2 is SYDVKM. The CDR3 DNA sequence: TGTGCCAGCAGTTTATCAACAGGCGAGCGGCCCCAGCATTTT. This encodes CASSLSTGERPQHF.

The chain employs TRBV5-6 and TRBJ1-1; D possibly corresponds to TRBD1 (6 bases). Per the germline V gene, CDR1 is SGHDT and CDR2 is YYEEEE. The CDR3 loop spans 13 amino acids. The V end lost 5 bases, the J end lost 10 bases, and 18 bases lay between the germline ends. The CDR3 nucleotides read TGTGCCAGCAGAATATTACAGGGATCCGGAGCTTTCTTT. As protein: CASRILQGSGAFF.

CDR3 coding DNA: TGTGCCATCAGTGGAGTCCCCAGACTCAGTTCACCCCTCCACTTT. Translated: CAISGVPRLSSPLHF. V gene TRBV10-3 combines with J gene TRBJ1-6; no clear D. CDR1 and CDR2 from the germline V gene are ENHRY and SYGVKD. The CDR3 totals 15 residues. V was cut by 4 bases and J by 9 bases, with 16 bases left in between.